This TCR beta chain derives from a study of blood T cell repertoires in COVID-19. Study at large: Samples came from the United States, Italy and Spain, spanning acute and convalescent COVID-19. Nucleic acid was either cDNA or gDNA, and it came from T cells, B-cell-depleted T cells, or PBMCs.

As originally analysed: Quantification of nucleated cells was approximated via reference gene primer amplification. Measured with immunoSEQ multiplex PCR; TCRdb has only the in-frame clones, and not every one. That table is the source of V, J and clone size, and D and trimming were worked out from the DNA. This table has 270,000 or so clones, around 90% appearing once. Germline lookup yields CDR1 MNHEY and CDR2 SMNVEV (reference sequence). The junction had 10 bases not matched to a gene; V was cut back by 8 bases and J by 0 bases. CDR3 length equals 17 residues. The sequencing sample was made of peripheral blood. J is TRBJ2-6 and V is TRBV27; 7 positions agree with TRBD2. The clonotype comes from a woman between 40 and 50 years old who had recovered from COVID-19. The CDR3 nucleotides read TGTGCCAGCGGCGGTTGGGCGGGGGTCTCTGGGGCCAACGTCCTGACTTTC. Its protein product is CASGGWAGVSGANVLTF.